This TCR beta chain was captured by sequencing in a study of blood T cell repertoires in COVID-19. Turning to the study itself: There were acute and convalescent COVID-19 samples, and they came from the United States, Italy and Spain.

Germline V gene lookup returns CDR1 MDHEN and CDR2 SYDVKM. Trimming left V 5 bases short and J 3 bases short, with 13 bases between. The CDR3 consists of 14 residues. In the original analysis: Amplified reference gene primers provided the basis for estimating nucleated cell counts. The assay was immunoSEQ multiplex PCR, and TCRdb's table has in-frame clones only and misses some. V, J and clone size were drawn from that table, and D and trimming were deduced from the DNA. The data hold hundreds of thousands of clones, with roughly nine tenths observed a single time. Those who participated ranged in age from roughly 18 to 90 years and resided in 20 to 25 US areas. In assigning cohorts, the study relied on participant-reported clinical history.

The receptor's source is a woman in her 30s with acute COVID-19. The chain has TRBV28 and TRBJ1-2; possibly TRBD1 for D (6 bases). The sample was PBMCs or T cells enriched from blood (not recorded which). The CDR3 here is CASSPNRVDYGYTF. CDR3 in DNA: TGTGCCAGCAGTCCCAACAGGGTAGACTATGGCTACACCTTC.